This passage covers 20 T cell receptor beta chains from one sample sequenced in a study of blood T cell repertoires in COVID-19. This table comes from immunoSEQ multiplex PCR, and its TCRdb copy is limited to in-frame clones, with some not included. Of approximately 240,000 clones in the sample, 84% were seen once. Input material: peripheral blood. The receptors originated from a man over 45 with acute or convalescent COVID-19.

The genes are TRBV10-2 and TRBJ2-1; 13 nucleotides align to TRBD2. The CDR3 has 15 amino acids. V lost 3 bases to trimming and J lost 6 bases; unmatched junction nucleotides: 2. Germline V gene data show CDR1 as WSHSY and CDR2 as SAAADI. Here the CDR3 reads CASSERLAGGNEQFF. The DNA for the CDR3 is TGCGCCAGCAGTGAAAGACTAGCGGGAGGCAATGAGCAGTTCTTC.

V gene TRBV5-6 combines with J gene TRBJ2-5; D call uncertain. The CDR3 loop spans 11 amino acids. CDR1 is SGHDT, CDR2 YYEEEE, per germline. Trimming took off 4 bases at V and 6 bases at J, with 7 bases between the two ends. The CDR3 spells CASSLFQTQYF. In nucleotides, the CDR3 is TGTGCCAGCAGCCTCTTTCAGACCCAGTACTTC.

This chain connects TRBV5-5 to TRBJ1-2, with D hard to call. V was cut by 2 bases and J by 1 base, with 6 bases left in between. CDR3 length: 13 residues. From germline, CDR1 is SGHKS and CDR2 YYEKEE (reference sequence). In DNA, the CDR3 is TGTGCCAGCAGCTTTGGCGGTAACTATGGCTACACCTTC. It translates to CASSFGGNYGYTF.

A few counts support this clone. V usage is TRBV2 and J usage is TRBJ2-3; 12 bases agree with TRBD2. V was pared by 6 bases and J by 0 bases, with 4 bases of the junction left unmatched. This CDR3 contains 16 residues. Germline V lookup: CDR1 SNHLY, CDR2 FYNNEI. The CDR3 DNA reads as TGTGCCAGCAGGCTAGCGGGAGGGCCGAGCACAGATACGCAGTATTTT. It specifies CASRLAGGPSTDTQYF.

The count of this clone is one. This sequence joins TRBV3-1 (or the pseudogene TRBV3-2) and TRBJ2-3; TRBD2 is a possible D gene (6 bases). Trimming pared 3 bases from V and 4 bases from J, leaving 8 bases between. The V gene's germline CDR1 is LGHDT and CDR2 YNNKEL (reference sequence). The CDR3 loop spans 13 amino acids. This CDR3 reads CASSQEGADTQYF. The DNA of the CDR3 is TGTGCCAGCAGCCAGGAGGGCGCAGATACGCAGTATTTT.

V is TRBV27 and J is TRBJ1-1, with D maybe TRBD1 (5 bases). The CDR3 covers 15 residues. Trimming removed 4 bases at V and 3 bases at J, with 15 bases between. Germline-derived CDR1 and CDR2 are MNHEY and SMNVEV (reference sequence). The CDR3 loop reads CASSSVGWGDTEAFF. The CDR3 DNA is TGTGCCAGCAGTTCCGTCGGGTGGGGGGACACTGAAGCTTTCTTT.

Regarding this clone: Additional DNA sequences in this sample encode the identical CDR3. The chain employs TRBV11-3 and TRBJ2-1; 12 bases map to TRBD2. V shed 4 bases, J shed 3 bases, and the junction held 1 base outside the gene matches. This CDR3 has 15 residues. Germline V lookup: CDR1 SGHNT, CDR2 YENEEA. For the CDR3, the DNA is TGTGCCAGCAGCTCGGGACTAGCGGGCTACAATGAGCAGTTCTTC. This sequence encodes CASSSGLAGYNEQFF.

The chain couples TRBV2 to TRBJ2-1; TRBD2 is a possible D gene (5 bases). Germline CDR1 is SNHLY and CDR2 is FYNNEI. This CDR3 contains 12 residues. V was pared by 5 bases and J by 5 bases, with 7 bases between. The CDR3 DNA reads TGTGCCAGCAGTCCACTAGACAATGAGCAGTTCTTC. Protein: CASSPLDNEQFF.

The gene calls are TRBV5-6 and TRBJ2-2; 7 nucleotides agree with TRBD1. CDR3 length equals 15 residues. Germline V gene data show CDR1 as SGHDT and CDR2 as YYEEEE. V was clipped by 2 bases and J by 2 bases; unmatched bases: 3. The CDR3 sequence is CASSFRQGNTGELFF. CDR3 bases: TGTGCCAGCAGCTTTAGACAGGGCAACACCGGGGAGCTGTTTTTT.

The chain combines TRBV6-6 with TRBJ1-1; 7 nucleotides match TRBD1. CDR3 length: 14 amino acids. The J segment lost 9 bases and the V segment lost 2 bases, leaving 9 bases of the junction unmatched. CDR1 and CDR2 from the germline V gene are MNHNY and SVGAGI (reference sequence). DNA of the CDR3: TGTGCCAGCAGTTACGGGCTGAGACAGGGTCAAGCTTTCTTT. As protein: CASSYGLRQGQAFF.

The chain employs TRBV20-1 and TRBJ2-4; 7 bases are shared with TRBD1. The germline gives CDR1 DFQATT, CDR2 SNEGSKA (reference sequence). V lost 3 bases to trimming and J lost 0 bases; unmatched junction nucleotides: 5. CDR3 size: 15 residues. CDR3 DNA: TGCAGTGCTAGTAAGGGACAGATAGCCAAAAACATTCAGTACTTC. It specifies CSASKGQIAKNIQYF.

The sample holds a few counts of this clone. This rearrangement joins TRBV7-9 to TRBJ2-2; TRBD2 matches 8 bases. The germline gives CDR1 SEHNR, CDR2 FQNEAQ (reference sequence). The CDR3 has 14 residues. Trimming at V came to 7 bases and at J to 3 bases, leaving 4 bases not matched to a gene. DNA for the CDR3: TGTGCCAGCACCATGCGGGGGGACACCGGGGAGCTGTTTTTT. Residues: CASTMRGDTGELFF.

This sequence joins TRBV3-1 (or the pseudogene TRBV3-2) and TRBJ2-3; 7 bases are shared with TRBD2. The CDR3 totals 14 residues. Germline values: CDR1 LGHDT, CDR2 YNNKEL (reference sequence). The junction had 4 bases not matched to a gene; V was cut back by 1 base and J by 6 bases. The chain's CDR3 is CASSQGSGGDTQYF. The CDR3 coding sequence is TGTGCCAGCAGCCAAGGGTCCGGGGGGGATACGCAGTATTTT.

V is TRBV7-2 and J is TRBJ2-5; 10 bases are a match to TRBD2. The CDR3 has 14 amino acids. V trimming: 11 bases; J trimming: 7 bases; junction bases outside the gene matches: 13. Germline V gene data show CDR1 as SGHTA and CDR2 as FQGNSA. CDR3 sequence: CASILAGRVGTQYF. The DNA for the CDR3 is TGTGCCTCCATACTAGCGGGGCGGGTTGGGACCCAGTACTTC.

CDR3 protein: CASSDGRETTYNEQFF. Written as DNA, the CDR3 is TGTGCCAGCAGTGATGGGAGGGAGACCACTTACAATGAGCAGTTCTTC. The rearrangement joins TRBV25-1 to TRBJ2-1; 7 bases are a match to TRBD2. Trimming at V came to 3 bases and at J to 4 bases, leaving 9 bases not matched to a gene. The CDR3 extends over 16 amino acids. In germline, CDR1 is MGHDK, CDR2 SYGVNS.

The chain links TRBV19 to TRBJ2-7; TRBD2 aligns across 9 bases. From germline, CDR1 is LNHDA and CDR2 SQIVND (reference sequence). This CDR3 has 15 residues. The V and J ends lost 3 bases and 3 bases, in that order; junction bases with no gene match: 6. The CDR3 nucleotides are TGTGCCAGTAGTATTAGTGGCGGGAGGGTCTACGAGCAGTACTTC. Encoded protein: CASSISGGRVYEQYF.

This chain joins TRBV7-3 and TRBJ2-3; 7 nucleotides align to TRBD2. In germline, CDR1 is SGHTA, CDR2 FQGTGA. This CDR3 spans 15 amino acids. After removal of 4 bases from V and 3 bases from J, the junction contained 7 bases not matched to a gene. CDR3 protein: CASSSGLVSTDTQYF. The CDR3 DNA reads as TGTGCCAGCAGCTCAGGACTAGTCAGTACAGATACGCAGTATTTT.

The V and J genes are TRBV30 and TRBJ1-1, with D perhaps TRBD1 (5 bases). V lost 2 bases and J lost 7, with 14 bases in between. Germline V gives CDR1 GTSNPN, CDR2 SVGIG (reference sequence). The CDR3 is made up of 13 amino acids. The CDR3 region has the DNA TGTGCCTGGAGTTCGTGGGGCCCGGGTGAAGCTTTCTTT. Residues: CAWSSWGPGEAFF. Full variable domain (outside the CDR3, taken from reference TRBV30 and TRBJ1-1): SQTIHQWPATLVQPVGSPLSLECTVEGTSNPNLYWYRQAAGRGLQLLFYSVGIGQISSEVPQNLSASRPQDRQFILSSKKLLLSDSGFYLCAWSSWGPGEAFFGQGTRLTVV.

This clone was recorded once. The chain employs TRBV12-5 and TRBJ2-7; no firm D call. The V end was cut by 3 bases, the J end by 4 bases, with 4 bases between. This CDR3 region has 11 residues. Germline V gene data show CDR1 as LGHNT and CDR2 as FRNRAP. Written as DNA, the CDR3 is TGTGCTAGTGGTTTTAATTACGAGCAGTACTTC. Translated, it gives CASGFNYEQYF.

The rearrangement uses TRBV7-3 and TRBJ1-3; TRBD1 is a possible D gene (5 bases). The V gene's germline CDR1 is SGHTA and CDR2 FQGTGA. The CDR3 length is 13 residues. V was pared by 4 bases and J by 2 bases, with 6 bases between. CDR3 sequence reads: CASSSGPGNTIYF. CDR3 nucleotides: TGTGCCAGCAGCTCAGGGCCTGGAAACACCATATATTTT.